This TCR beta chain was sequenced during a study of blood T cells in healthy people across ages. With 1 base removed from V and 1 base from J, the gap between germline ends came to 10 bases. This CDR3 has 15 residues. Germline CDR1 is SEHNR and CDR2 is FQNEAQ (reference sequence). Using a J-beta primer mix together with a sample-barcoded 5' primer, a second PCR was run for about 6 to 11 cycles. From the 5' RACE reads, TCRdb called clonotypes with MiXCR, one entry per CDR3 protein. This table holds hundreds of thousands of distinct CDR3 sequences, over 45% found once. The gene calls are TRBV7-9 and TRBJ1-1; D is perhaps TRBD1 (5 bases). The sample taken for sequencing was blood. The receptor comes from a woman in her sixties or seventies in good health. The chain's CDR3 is CASSLVGVRNTEAFF. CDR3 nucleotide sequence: TGTGCCAGCAGCTTAGTGGGGGTACGGAACACTGAAGCTTTCTTT.